What follows is one TCR beta chain and its context. What it binds is not known. CDR3 size: 14 residues. The V gene end was trimmed by 5 bases and the J gene end by 4 bases; junction bases not matched to a gene: 7. CDR1 SGHVS and CDR2 FQNEAQ come from the germline V gene. This sample is part of a study of cytomegalovirus exposure and HLA in healthy donors. Study-wide points: One variant, a missense change in DCLRE1C, was linked in a later analysis to TCR beta V- and J-gene trimming. The study designated 150 or so TCR beta chains cytomegalovirus-associated.

It was with 60 Vbeta and 13 Jbeta primers that the PCR ran. TCRdb's table, derived via immunoSEQ multiplex PCR, lists solely in-frame clones and lacks some. The table shows roughly 200,000 clones, with around nine tenths occurring only once. Whereas donors were nominally healthy upon sampling, unrecorded immune exposures were probable. The chain carries TRBV7-8 and TRBJ1-2; TRBD1 matches 7 bases. The sequencing sample was made of PBMCs. The sequence was collected from a woman in her 30s in good health and CMV-seronegative. The DNA for the CDR3 is TGTGCCAGCAGCCTTAACAGGGGAGGCTATGGCTACACCTTC. Its translation: CASSLNRGGYGYTF.